Sequencing of this T cell receptor beta chain was carried out in a study of technical replicates of blood from a few donors. V lost 2 bases to trimming and J lost 5 bases, with 10 bases between them. The CDR3 spans 13 residues. CDR1 and CDR2 (germline): SGHKS, YYEKEE (reference sequence). The assay was immunoSEQ multiplex PCR, and TCRdb's table has in-frame clones only and misses some. This table has around 50,000 clones, around 94% appearing once. This TCR came from a human donor in good health. The chain carries TRBV5-5 and TRBJ2-5; perhaps TRBD2 as D (6 bases). The sample consisted of T cells isolated from PBMCs. CDR3 residues: CASSLLAAETQYF. CDR3 coding DNA: TGTGCCAGCAGCTTACTAGCCGCCGAGACCCAGTACTTC.